A few counts support the clone carrying this T cell receptor beta chain. Antigen: not known. The data are from a study of breast tumors, draining lymph nodes, adjacent tissues. General observations from the study: Tumor T cell lymph node origin was a supported hypothesis, not proven. Luminal-like breast cancer showed significantly greater tumor-nontumor repertoire similarity than basal-like breast cancer did. Tumors had less TCR diversity than lymph nodes, more than nontumor tissue. The data were judged consistent with most tumor T cells coming from lymph node and expanding in tumor.

TCRdb independently ran MiXCR on the multiplex PCR reads; one entry per CDR3 protein. The sample shows a few hundred thousand distinct CDR3 sequences, under 35% of them seen only once. CDR3 size: 14 residues. Per the germline V gene, CDR1 is SQVTM and CDR2 is ANQGSEA. V shed 6 bases and J 5 bases; nucleotides not matched to a gene: 11. Breast cancer patients provided tissue from their axillary draining lymph nodes. This rearrangement joins TRBV29-1 to TRBJ1-1; 8 bases map to TRBD1. The TCR originated in a female donor with breast cancer. Some clones in this sample may be carry-over from other donors' samples. Material for sequencing was axillary lymph node tissue. CDR3 coding DNA: TGCAGCGTCAGGACAGGGCCCGGTCGAACTGAAGCTTTCTTT. Translation: CSVRTGPGRTEAFF.